The 10 T cell receptor beta chains reported below all come from one sample, sequenced in a study of identical twins. MiXCR, applied by TCRdb to the 5' RACE reads, yields one record per CDR3 protein. The sample has roughly 1,500,000 distinct CDR3 sequences; roughly a third are singletons. Sequenced: cord blood. Receptor source: a newborn girl in good health.

This rearrangement joins TRBV11-1 to TRBJ2-7; D is undetermined. The CDR3 has 15 residues. Trimming cost V 2 bases and J 6 bases, with 17 bases left between them. Germline-derived CDR1 and CDR2 are SGHAT and FQDESV (reference sequence). CDR3 DNA: TGTGCCAGCAGCTTACATGGCGCGGTTGGGGTCGAGCAGTACTTC. It translates to CASSLHGAVGVEQYF.

This clonotype was picked up one time. The chain joins TRBV20-1 to TRBJ2-5; D ambiguous. The V end lost 0 bases, the J end lost 11 bases, and 22 bases lay between the germline ends. Germline values: CDR1 DFQATT, CDR2 SNEGSKA (reference sequence). There are 15 residues in the CDR3. Here the CDR3 reads CSARESGWGNNEQYF. DNA of the CDR3: TGCAGTGCTAGAGAGTCCGGGTGGGGTAACAATGAGCAGTACTTC.

This clonotype has a single count. The CDR3 region is CSASGGTSRYEQYF. The CDR3 bases are TGCAGTGCTAGTGGGGGGACTAGTCGATACGAGCAGTACTTC. The chain couples TRBV20-1 to TRBJ2-5; 8 bases are shared with TRBD2. The J call may be in error: the DNA end matches TRBJ2-7 better. Germline V gene data show CDR1 as DFQATT and CDR2 as SNEGSKA (reference sequence). This CDR3 has 14 residues.

The chain links TRBV3-1 to TRBJ1-5, with 7 bases matching TRBD1. Germline CDR1 reads LGHDT; CDR2 reads YNNKEL (reference sequence). The V segment lost 4 bases and the J segment 4 bases; nucleotides outside the gene matches: 10. The CDR3 covers 16 residues. CDR3 sequence: CASSPSLNRGNQPQHF. The CDR3 DNA follows: TGTGCCAGCAGCCCTTCCCTCAACAGGGGTAATCAGCCCCAGCATTTT.

A note on this clonotype: An end of the junction does not agree with germline; a read error may underlie this. The V gene is TRBV4-1, the J gene TRBJ2-1, with TRBD2 identical over 7 bases. This CDR3 region has 15 residues. The germline CDR1 and CDR2 sequences are MGHRA and YSYEKL. As DNA, the CDR3 is TGCGCCAGCCGCCAAGCGGGATCCGCCTACAATGAGCAGTTCTTC. Its translation: CASRQAGSAYNEQFF.

The chain links TRBV5-1 to TRBJ2-5; 8 positions match TRBD2. There are 17 residues in the CDR3. J lost 4 bases, V lost 0 bases, and 11 bases had no gene match. In germline, CDR1 is SGHRS, CDR2 YFSETQ. DNA for the CDR3: TGCGCCAGCAGCTTGGCACATGGGAGCGGGAGAAGAGAGACCCAGTACTTC. Amino acid sequence: CASSLAHGSGRRETQYF.

Remarks on this clonotype: At one end, the junction sequence differs from germline, possibly due to a read error. The genes are TRBV24-1 and TRBJ2-3; 8 bases map to TRBD2. The CDR3 spans 16 residues. Germline V gene sequence: CDR1 KGHDR, CDR2 SFDVKD. CDR3 DNA sequence: TGTGCCACCAGTGATCCGGGACTAGACGGCACAGATGCGCAGTATTTT. It yields the protein CATSDPGLDGTDAQYF.

This chain connects TRBV27 to TRBJ1-1, with D tentatively TRBD1 (6 bases). Germline-derived CDR1 and CDR2 are MNHEY and SMNVEV (reference sequence). The ends were cut back, 6 bases at V and 4 bases at J, with 15 bases in the middle. The CDR3 consists of 14 residues. This CDR3 is CASREGTLGTEAFF. As DNA, the CDR3 is TGTGCCAGCAGGGAAGGGACATTGGGCACTGAAGCTTTCTTT.

This clonotype came up a few times. The rearrangement joins TRBV2 to TRBJ2-7, with TRBD1 identical over 8 bases. The J segment lost 2 bases and the V segment lost 8 bases, leaving 11 bases of the junction unmatched. Germline V gene sequence: CDR1 SNHLY, CDR2 FYNNEI. This CDR3 contains 15 residues. The CDR3 bases are TGTGCCAGCCGCCGCAACAGGGGGTATACCTACGAGCAGTACTTC. Amino acids: CASRRNRGYTYEQYF. Together with reference TRBV2 and TRBJ2-7, the CDR3 gives the full variable domain: EPEVTQTPSHQVTQMGQEVILRCVPISNHLYFYWYRQILGQKVEFLVSFYNNEISEKSEIFDDQFSVERPDGSNFTLKIRSTKLEDSAMYFCASRRNRGYTYEQYFGPGTRLTVT.

The sample holds one count of this clonotype. This chain connects TRBV4-1 to TRBJ2-1; 10 bases map to TRBD2. V was clipped by 1 base and J by 8 bases; unmatched bases: 5. Germline CDR1 and CDR2: MGHRA and YSYEKL. CDR3 length equals 15 residues. The CDR3, as DNA: TGCGCCAGCAGCCAAGTGCCTAGCGGGAGTGATGAGCAGTTCTTC. It codes for CASSQVPSGSDEQFF.